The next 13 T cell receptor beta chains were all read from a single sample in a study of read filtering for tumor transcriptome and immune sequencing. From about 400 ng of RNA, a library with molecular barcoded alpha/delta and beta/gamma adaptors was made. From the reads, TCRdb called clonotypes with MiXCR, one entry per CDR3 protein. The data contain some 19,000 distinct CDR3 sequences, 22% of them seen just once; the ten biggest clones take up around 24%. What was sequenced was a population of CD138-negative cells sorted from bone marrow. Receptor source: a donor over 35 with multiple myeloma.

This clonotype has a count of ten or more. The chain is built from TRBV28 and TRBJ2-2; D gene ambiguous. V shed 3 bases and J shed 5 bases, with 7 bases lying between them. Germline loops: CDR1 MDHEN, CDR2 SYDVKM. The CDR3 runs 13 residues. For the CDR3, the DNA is TGTGCCAGCAGTTTCCTGGCAACCGGGGAGCTGTTTTTT. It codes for CASSFLATGELFF.

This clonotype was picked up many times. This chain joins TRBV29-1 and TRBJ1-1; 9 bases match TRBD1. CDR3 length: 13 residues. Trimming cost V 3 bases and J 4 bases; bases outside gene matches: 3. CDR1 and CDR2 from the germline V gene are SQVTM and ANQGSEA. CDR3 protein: CSVDRTGATEAFF. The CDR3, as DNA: TGCAGCGTTGATCGGACAGGGGCCACTGAAGCTTTCTTT.

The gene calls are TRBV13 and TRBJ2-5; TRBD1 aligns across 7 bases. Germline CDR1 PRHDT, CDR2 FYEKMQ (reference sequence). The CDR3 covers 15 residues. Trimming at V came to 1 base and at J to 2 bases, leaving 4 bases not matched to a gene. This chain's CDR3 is CASSLATGWQETQYF. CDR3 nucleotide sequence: TGTGCCAGCAGCTTAGCGACAGGGTGGCAAGAGACCCAGTACTTC.

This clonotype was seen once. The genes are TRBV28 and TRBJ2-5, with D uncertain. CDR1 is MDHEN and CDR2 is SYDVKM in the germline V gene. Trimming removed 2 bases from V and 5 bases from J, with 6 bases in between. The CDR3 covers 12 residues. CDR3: CASSLDGETQYF. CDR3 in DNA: TGTGCCAGCAGTTTAGACGGGGAGACCCAGTACTTC.

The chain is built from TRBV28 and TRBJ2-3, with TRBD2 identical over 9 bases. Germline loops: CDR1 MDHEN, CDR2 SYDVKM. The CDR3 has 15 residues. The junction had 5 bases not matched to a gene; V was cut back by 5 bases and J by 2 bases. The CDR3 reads CASSPLAGPTDTQYF. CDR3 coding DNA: TGTGCCAGCAGTCCGCTAGCGGGACCCACAGATACGCAGTATTTT.

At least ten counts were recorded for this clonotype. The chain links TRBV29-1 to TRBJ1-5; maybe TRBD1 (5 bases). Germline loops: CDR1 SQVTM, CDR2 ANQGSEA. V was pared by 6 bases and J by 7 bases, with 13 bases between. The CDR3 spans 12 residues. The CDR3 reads CSVRDGRQPQHF. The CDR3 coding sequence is TGCAGCGTAAGGGACGGTCGGCAGCCCCAGCATTTT.

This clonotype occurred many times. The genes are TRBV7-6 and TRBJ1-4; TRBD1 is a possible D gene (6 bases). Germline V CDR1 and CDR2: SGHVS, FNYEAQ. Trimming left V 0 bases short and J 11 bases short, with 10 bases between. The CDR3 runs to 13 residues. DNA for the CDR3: TGTGCCAGCAGCTTAGCGGACAGTTGGAAACTGTTTTTT. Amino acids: CASSLADSWKLFF. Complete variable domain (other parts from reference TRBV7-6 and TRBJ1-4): GAGVSQSPRYKVTKRGQDVALRCDPISGHVSLYWYRQALGQGPEFLTYFNYEAQQDKSGLPNDRFSAERPEGSISTLTIQRTEQRDSAMYRCASSLADSWKLFFGSGTQLSVL.

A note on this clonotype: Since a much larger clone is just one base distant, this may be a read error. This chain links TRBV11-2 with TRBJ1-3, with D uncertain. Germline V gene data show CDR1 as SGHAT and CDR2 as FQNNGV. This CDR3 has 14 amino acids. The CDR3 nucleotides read TGTGCCAGCCGGAGGCGAGACTCTGGAAACTCCATATATTTT. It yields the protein CASRRRDSGNSIYF.

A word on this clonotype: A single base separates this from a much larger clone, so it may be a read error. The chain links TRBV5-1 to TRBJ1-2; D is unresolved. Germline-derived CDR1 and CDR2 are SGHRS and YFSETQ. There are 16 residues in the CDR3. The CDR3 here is CASGLAAVRGSDGYTF. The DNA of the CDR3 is TGCGCCAGCGGCTTGGCGGCGGTAAGAGGGTCGGATGGCTACACCTTC. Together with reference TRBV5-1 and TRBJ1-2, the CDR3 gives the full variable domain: KAGVTQTPRYLIKTRGQQVTLSCSPISGHRSVSWYQQTPGQGLQFLFEYFSETQRNKGNFPGRFSGRQFSNSRSEMNVSTLELGDSALYLCASGLAAVRGSDGYTFGSGTRLTVV.

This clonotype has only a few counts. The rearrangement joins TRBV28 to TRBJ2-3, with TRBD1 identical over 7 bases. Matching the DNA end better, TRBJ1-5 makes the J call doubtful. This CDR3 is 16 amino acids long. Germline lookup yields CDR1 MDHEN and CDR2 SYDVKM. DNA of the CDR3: TGTGCCAGCAGCCTCACCGGACTAGCGGGGACAGATACGCAGCATTTT. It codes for CASSLTGLAGTDTQHF.

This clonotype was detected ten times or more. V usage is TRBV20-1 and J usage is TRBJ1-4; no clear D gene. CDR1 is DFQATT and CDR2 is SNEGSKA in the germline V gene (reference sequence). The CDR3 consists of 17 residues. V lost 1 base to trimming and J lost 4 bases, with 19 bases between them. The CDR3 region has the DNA TGCAGTGCTAGAGGTCCCCTTGGGAACACCGATAATGAAAAACTGTTTTTT. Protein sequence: CSARGPLGNTDNEKLFF.

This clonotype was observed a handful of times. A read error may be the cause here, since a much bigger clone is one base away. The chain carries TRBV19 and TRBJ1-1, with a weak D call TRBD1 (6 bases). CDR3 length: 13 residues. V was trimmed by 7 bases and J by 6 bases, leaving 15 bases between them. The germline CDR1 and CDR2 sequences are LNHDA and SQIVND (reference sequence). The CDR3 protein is CASTPGDYAEAFF. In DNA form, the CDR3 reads TGTGCCAGTACTCCAGGGGATTACGCTGAAGCTTTCTTT.

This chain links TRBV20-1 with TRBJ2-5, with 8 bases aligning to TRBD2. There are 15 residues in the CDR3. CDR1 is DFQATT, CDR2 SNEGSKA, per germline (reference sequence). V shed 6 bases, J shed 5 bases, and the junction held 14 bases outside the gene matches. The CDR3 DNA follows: TGCAGTGCCACCCCCTTTGGACTAGCTCAGGAGACCCAGTACTTC. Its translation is CSATPFGLAQETQYF.